The clone carrying this TCR beta chain was detected only a few times. This CDR3 is built from 15 residues. Germline CDR1 reads LGHDT; CDR2 reads YNNKEL (reference sequence). Trimming cost V 4 bases and J 6 bases; bases outside gene matches: 9. The data stem from a study of blood T cell repertoires in COVID-19. Study context: Acute and convalescent COVID-19 specimens originated in the United States, Italy and Spain. T cells, B-cell-depleted T cells, or PBMCs supplied cDNA or gDNA.

Authors' methods: Estimation of nucleated cell counts relied on the amplification of reference gene primers. The protocol was immunoSEQ multiplex PCR, while the TCRdb copy is restricted to in-frame clones and leaves out a portion. D and trimming were read from the DNA, whereas the V and J calls and clone size are those reported in that table. This sample yields about 220,000 clones, of which roughly 80% are seen a single time; around 5% belongs to the top ten. The TCR sequence derives from a human donor in a cohort sampled during active COVID-19. Sequenced material: peripheral blood. The V call is TRBV3-1 (or the pseudogene TRBV3-2), the J call TRBJ1-2; 9 nucleotides match TRBD1. The CDR3 loop reads CASSLNRDRVNGYTF. The CDR3 DNA reads TGTGCCAGCAGCCTTAACCGGGACAGGGTCAATGGCTACACCTTC.